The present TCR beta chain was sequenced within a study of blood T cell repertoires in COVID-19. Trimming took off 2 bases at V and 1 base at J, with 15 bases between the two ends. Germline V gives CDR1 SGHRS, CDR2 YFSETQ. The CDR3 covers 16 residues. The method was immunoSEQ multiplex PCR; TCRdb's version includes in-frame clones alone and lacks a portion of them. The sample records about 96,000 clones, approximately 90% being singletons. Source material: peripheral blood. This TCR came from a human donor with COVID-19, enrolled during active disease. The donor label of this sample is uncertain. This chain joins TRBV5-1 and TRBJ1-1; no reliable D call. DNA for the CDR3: TGCGCCAGCAGCTTCGTTAGTCTACCCGGGAACACTGAAGCTTTCTTT. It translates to CASSFVSLPGNTEAFF.